This T cell receptor (beta chain) comes out of a study of cytomegalovirus exposure and HLA in healthy donors (TCRdb year 2017). About the investigation overall: An earlier analysis of approximately 640 of the donors reported approximately 300 Gb of sequence data and 100 million to 140 million unique TCR beta sequences from roughly 200 million T cells. Roughly 5 DR-DQ haplotypes were handled as single units for association and clustering because linkage in the cohort was strong. Donor age, sex, ethnicity and CMV serostatus were collected together with the repertoire data. Rather than drawing on any new phenotypic data, the later analysis identified candidate immune exposures from TCR beta sequences and the way those sequences occurred across donors. A later analysis re-examined previously published TCR beta repertoires from just over 650 donors and added high-resolution HLA genotyping to investigate patterns of TCR occurrence. Among about 400 genotyped donors of the cohort, an average of around 250,000 unique TCR beta nucleotide sequences was sequenced per donor, of which about 19% were non-productive. Typing coverage varied by locus: 629-630 donors for A, B, C, DRB1 and DQB1; approximately 500 for DQA1; some 610 for DPA1; more than 450 for DPB1. The aim of the study was to test whether cataloging public T cell receptors could identify signatures of past pathogen exposure. Every discovery cohort repertoire had been produced on one sequencing platform. An earlier analysis of 500 to 750 of the donors applied high-throughput TCR beta sequencing to assess whether each TCR beta V gene segment acted as functional or pseudogenic. To predict cytomegalovirus infection status, the study brought together high-throughput TCR immunosequencing, statistical association of individual TCRs with disease status, and machine learning. The study used immunosequencing to profile the T cell repertoires of approximately 650 subjects and linked those repertoires to cytomegalovirus serostatus. Besides the first cohort of more than 650 subjects, a separate validation cohort made up of 120 different subjects was used. An early release that covered roughly 600 HLA-typed donors contained about 300 gigabases of sequencing data and 85 million to 100 million unique TCR sequences. Of the roughly 400 genotyped donors, over 80% were placed in the genetic ancestry cluster associated with self-reported Caucasian donors. HLA typing included class I and class II loci at four-digit resolution. Genome-wide SNP genotypes for about 55% of the 666 donors were used in a later genetic analysis, which treated that subset as a discovery cohort.

The cohort was made up of several hundred healthy bone marrow donors. At the time of sampling, every cohort member was nominally healthy, though immune exposures that went unrecorded were likely present. The donor was CMV seronegative and belonged to the group of more than 300 seronegative cohort members. Each donor provided a peripheral blood sample, and peripheral blood mononuclear cells were used for TCR beta sequencing. The Qiagen DNeasy Blood Extraction Kit was used to extract genomic DNA from the blood cell samples. Regarding this clone: This clone's antigen is unknown. No clone much larger than this one lies a single base away; base qualities are absent.

Receptor libraries were prepared by the immunoSEQ multiplex PCR assay. For the multiplex PCR, a mixture combining 60 forward primers for TCR Vbeta segments and 13 reverse primers for TCR Jbeta segments was used. The CDR3 region of rearranged TCR beta genes was amplified from genomic DNA with a multiplex PCR assay. On the Illumina HiSeq System, the amplified TCR beta libraries were sequenced as 87-base-pair reads. Concerning the study's data processing: In a later analysis, some 80 million unique TCR beta chains were counted across the 500 to 700 repertoires, and roughly 10 million of these chains were shared by at least two donors. Raw reads were error-corrected and collapsed into unique sequences by a nearest-neighbor algorithm in which closely related sequences were merged to remove PCR and sequencing errors. CDR3 sequences were aligned to IMGT reference sequences to assign V, D and J gene segments. For a sequence to be retained, at least a six-nucleotide match to both a V gene segment and a J gene segment was required. A rearrangement counted as productive if the CDR3 had no stop codons and remained in frame with V and J, and every other rearrangement counted as non-productive. CDR3 was defined according to IMGT convention as the region running from the second conserved V-encoded cysteine to the conserved J-encoded phenylalanine. In an earlier analysis of just under 600 of the donors, sequences lacking an unambiguous match to a single V gene segment were excluded. In an earlier analysis of some 590 of the donors, a V segment was called functional when productive rearrangements were above 56.7%, and segregating when the standard deviation between donors exceeded 5%. A statistical classification framework was built to diagnose cytomegalovirus status from the catalog of TCR beta chain sequences. In a later analysis, TCR nucleotide sequences were compared against IMGT/GENE-DB human TR gene sequences so that V and J genes could be assigned. A later analysis assigned CDR3 sequences and most-parsimonious VDJ recombination scenarios with the TCRdist pipeline. A later analysis defined each TCR beta chain by its CDR3 amino acid sequence plus V-gene family, and excluded reads lacking a unique V-gene family. A later analysis removed several hundred highly shared, low-generation-probability nucleotide sequences to deal with suspected cross-contamination and a sequencing artifact. In a later analysis, a clonal expansion index for each public chain was calculated from normalized within-repertoire ranks of inferred template counts. In a later analysis, generation probabilities were computed with a VDJ recombination model fitted to out-of-frame rearrangements, and the resulting probabilities were checked against IGoR. Hypergeometric tests were used in a later analysis to score TCR-TCR, TCR-HLA and TCR-CMV co-occurrence, with a repertoire-size bias correction applied to the TCR pairs. A later analysis estimated false discovery rates by permuting HLA or CMV assignments 20 times. In a later analysis, co-occurring TCRs were grouped using DBSCAN, and TCRdist sequence similarity was added for clustering within HLA-allele-positive subsets. Repertoires with fewer than 30,000 or more than 120,000 public chains were left out of co-occurrence clustering, as were a few repertoires with anomalous nucleotide sharing. TCRdb took this table from immuneACCESS and kept in-frame rearrangements with V and J called. Such tables lack part of the clones; where checked against another copy, unresolved V genes explain under half of the gap, and the rest is unexplained. The V and J calls and clone size come from that table; D and trimming were worked out from the DNA. The sample has 75,000 to 80,000 clones on record, roughly 75% of them singletons. 0.8% to 1.1% of the sample is in the top ten clones.

Summary of the overall study and its limitations: According to a later analysis, most CMV-associated TCR beta chains appeared to be HLA-restricted, and the HLA associations seemed to be driven largely by CMV exposure. A later analysis found that TCR association rates varied across HLA loci, with DRB1 alleles showing the most associated TCRs and HLA-C alleles the fewest. In a later genetic analysis, fewer N-insertions in productive TCRs were reported among donors in an Asian-associated ancestry cluster than the approximately 670-donor mean. This cohort had only TCR beta chains sequenced, and the lack of alpha or paired-chain data limited which features could be detected. Strong co-occurrence of HLA alleles, especially DR and DQ, made assigning TCR associations to individual alleles difficult. In an earlier analysis of some 540 of the donors, most TCR beta V segments appeared in productive rearrangements about 87% or about 30% of the time, broadly matching IMGT annotations. Around 16 rarely observed V segments, including chromosome 9 orphons, were excluded from the earlier analysis of a few hundred of the donors because counts were too low. Because HLA typing was unavailable for some donors at each locus, only the typed subset was used in association tests. V-gene and J-gene trimming of TCR beta chains was associated with a missense DCLRE1C variant in a later genetic analysis, and the association was replicated in an independent cohort. The 87-base-pair reads could not distinguish some IMGT-functional V segments, including TRBV6-2 and TRBV6-3, so those segments were excluded. Across donors, most TCR sequences were observed very rarely, whereas some public TCRs were present in many individuals. In the study, around 150 TCR beta chains were listed as associated with cytomegalovirus. Correlated functional status among segregating V segments might reflect linkage disequilibrium, but an unknown experimental factor could not be ruled out. A further reported finding was that TCR beta sequences accurately predicted the HLA-A and HLA-B alleles for most subjects in the first cohort. A group of highly shared sequence variants was considered likely to be a technical artifact of the sequencing pipeline. Cytomegalovirus status was reported to be diagnosed by the classifier with high specificity and sensitivity in both the original and validation cohorts. A later analysis reported that several top co-occurrence clusters appeared linked to parvovirus B19, influenza, CMV and Epstein-Barr virus. Immune exposure information for the cohort was limited to CMV serostatus. According to the authors, the approach could potentially be generalized to other disease states and immunological phenotypes. Specific HLA alleles were associated with 15,000 to 20,000 TCR beta sequences at a false discovery rate of 0.05 in a later analysis. A few of the identified cytomegalovirus-associated TCR beta chains were confirmed in vitro to be specific for cytomegalovirus antigens. In a later analysis, HLA-associated TCR beta chains were found to be more clonally expanded and to have lower generation probabilities than equally common non-associated chains. Sequencing depth was assumed to be roughly uniform across donors in the presence/absence analyses, though that assumption may not hold.

Via the germline V gene, CDR1 is SGHRS and CDR2 YFSETQ. Trimming takes 4 bases off V and 3 bases off J; junction bases not matched to a gene: 4. From the cysteine up to the phenylalanine, the CDR3 has a length of 14 residues. The sequence is cut down to CDR3 DNA, 42 bases in frame from base 1. The V and J genes are TRBV5-1 and TRBJ1-5, and 7 junction bases match TRBD1. The specimen sequenced was PBMCs. The clonotype was recovered from a male donor in good health and CMV-seronegative. The DNA reads TGCGCCAGCAGCCCGGGACAGCCCAATCAGCCCCAGCATTTT. Its amino acids are CASSPGQPNQPQHF. The CDR3 plus the reference TRBV5-1 and TRBJ1-5 genes for the other parts give the full variable domain: KAGVTQTPRYLIKTRGQQVTLSCSPISGHRSVSWYQQTPGQGLQFLFEYFSETQRNKGNFPGRFSGRQFSNSRSEMNVSTLELGDSALYLCASSPGQPNQPQHFGDGTRLSIL.